Presented here are 6 T cell receptor beta chains from one specimen sequenced in a study of siplizumab effects on memory and regulatory T cells. TCRdb keeps only in-frame clones here, not all; method: immunoSEQ multiplex PCR. The sample shows approximately 100,000 clones, over 90% of them seen only once. The sample was non-Treg CD4+ T cells sorted from blood. Receptors originate from a human donor in good health.

This clone is a singleton in its sample. V is TRBV28 and J is TRBJ2-7; no firm D call. The germline V and J ends were trimmed by 2 bases and 5 bases, with 13 bases remaining between them. CDR1 is MDHEN and CDR2 is SYDVKM in the germline V gene. This CDR3 contains 14 residues. This CDR3 reads CASSLPPVGNEQYF. CDR3 bases: TGTGCCAGCAGTTTACCCCCTGTGGGGAACGAGCAGTACTTC. The entire variable domain, with the rest obtained from reference TRBV28 and TRBJ2-7, is as follows: DVKVTQSSRYLVKRTGEKVFLECVQDMDHENMFWYRQDPGLGLRLIYFSYDVKMKEKGDIPEGYSVSREKKERFSLILESASTNQTSMYLCASSLPPVGNEQYFGPGTRLTVT.

The chain links TRBV12-5 to TRBJ2-1; 7 bases are shared with TRBD2. CDR1 is LGHNT and CDR2 is FRNRAP in the germline V gene. The CDR3 totals 15 residues. The ends lost 5 bases at V and 1 base at J; junction bases unmatched: 5. The CDR3 region is CASGVSGISYNEQFF. In DNA, the CDR3 is TGTGCTAGTGGTGTGAGCGGGATTTCCTACAATGAGCAGTTCTTC.

The V gene is TRBV10-3, the J gene TRBJ2-7, with D possibly matching TRBD1 (5 bases). The CDR3 consists of 12 residues. Trimming removed 3 bases from V and 2 bases from J, with 5 bases in between. Germline loops: CDR1 ENHRY, CDR2 SYGVKD. The CDR3 DNA follows: TGTGCCATCAGTGAACAGGCCTACGAGCAGTACTTC. It specifies CAISEQAYEQYF.

The rearrangement joins TRBV5-8 to TRBJ1-5; D is ambiguous. Germline V gene data show CDR1 as SGHTS and CDR2 as YDEGEE. The CDR3 is made up of 15 amino acids. The ends were cut back, 0 bases at V and 0 bases at J, with 7 bases in the middle. The CDR3: CASSLGTDSNQPQHF. The DNA for the CDR3 is TGTGCCAGCAGCTTGGGGACGGATAGCAATCAGCCCCAGCATTTT.

The chain links TRBV6-6 to TRBJ2-7, with TRBD1 identical over 7 bases. Germline V CDR1 and CDR2: MNHNY, SVGAGI (reference sequence). This CDR3 contains 14 residues. With V trimmed by 6 bases and J by 3 bases, 8 bases remained unmatched. The CDR3 spells CASRSWGTDYEQYF. The CDR3 DNA is TGTGCCAGCAGATCTTGGGGGACAGACTACGAGCAGTACTTC.

In nucleotides, the CDR3 is TGTGCCATCTCGGGTGGGGTGGGCACTGAAGCTTTCTTT. Translated, it gives CAISGGVGTEAFF. This rearrangement joins TRBV5-3 to TRBJ1-1; D unclear. Being an ORF, TRBV5-3 has a function that is uncertain. Trimming pared 9 bases from V and 4 bases from J, leaving 16 bases between. The CDR3 has 13 amino acids.